Listed below are T cell receptor beta chains from one sample, sequenced in a study of CD8 T cells in Susac syndrome. TCRdb passed the immunoSEQ multiplex PCR reads through MiXCR, listing each CDR3 protein once. The sample consists of 95,000 to 150,000 distinct CDR3 sequences, roughly 94% of them appearing once. Sequenced material: CD8+ T cells from PBMCs. Receptor source: a human donor with Susac syndrome. The CDR3 runs from the conserved cysteine through the conserved F or W. D genes are given only for firm matches. Clone size appears in some rows only: once, few, many, or a class for an expanded clone.

V: TRBV20-1
D: TRBD1
size: -
J: TRBJ1-4
CDR3: CRMWLQGAGEKLFF
DNA: TGCAGAATGTGGCTACAGGGGGCCGGTGAAAAACTGTTTTTT

V: TRBV21-1
D: -
size: -
J: TRBJ2-7
CDR3: CASSDRDRGEQYF
DNA: TGTGCCAGCAGCGACCGGGACAGGGGCGAGCAGTACTTC

V: TRBV15
D: TRBD1
size: -
J: TRBJ2-7
CDR3: CATSRPPGQGSYEQYF
DNA: TGTGCCACCAGCAGACCTCCGGGACAGGGATCCTACGAGCAGTACTTC

V: TRBV27
D: -
size: -
J: TRBJ2-2
CDR3: CASNRLANTGELFF
DNA: TGTGCCAGCAATCGGCTAGCGAACACCGGGGAGCTGTTTTTT

V: TRBV9
D: -
size: few
J: TRBJ2-7
CDR3: CASSVGAGEQYF
DNA: TGTGCCAGCAGCGTAGGGGCTGGCGAGCAGTACTTC

V: TRBV27
D: TRBD1
size: -
J: TRBJ2-1
CDR3: CASSFGTGSYNEQFF
DNA: TGTGCCAGCAGTTTTGGGACAGGCTCCTACAATGAGCAGTTCTTC

V: TRBV23-1
D: -
size: -
J: TRBJ1-3
CDR3: CASSPQGGFSGNTIYF
DNA: TGCGCCAGCAGTCCGCAGGGTGGCTTCTCTGGAAACACCATATATTTT

V: TRBV20-1
D: TRBD2
size: -
J: TRBJ2-1
CDR3: CSARDAPLAGLYNEQFF
DNA: TGCAGTGCTAGAGATGCCCCACTAGCGGGGCTTTACAATGAGCAGTTCTTC

V: TRBV15
D: TRBD1
size: -
J: TRBJ1-1
CDR3: CATSRDQTGGSGITEAFF
DNA: TGTGCCACCAGCAGAGATCAGACAGGGGGCTCGGGTATCACTGAAGCTTTCTTT

V: TRBV9
D: TRBD2
size: -
J: TRBJ2-3
CDR3: CASSLPTSGTDTQYF
DNA: TGTGCCAGCAGCCTTCCGACTAGCGGCACAGATACGCAGTATTTT

V: TRBV7-9
D: -
size: -
J: TRBJ2-7
CDR3: CASRSGTYEQYF
DNA: TGTGCCAGCAGGTCGGGGACCTACGAGCAGTACTTC

V: TRBV6-1
D: TRBD1
size: -
J: TRBJ2-3
CDR3: CASSEARPFRTGRDTQYF
DNA: TGTGCCAGCAGTGAAGCCAGGCCCTTCAGGACAGGCAGAGATACGCAGTATTTT

V: TRBV4-3
D: -
size: -
J: TRBJ2-2
CDR3: CASSQERGLSGELFF
DNA: TGCGCCAGCAGCCAAGAGCGGGGACTTAGCGGGGAGCTGTTTTTT

V: TRBV6-5
D: -
size: -
J: TRBJ2-5
CDR3: CASSYSTQGGETQYF
DNA: TGTGCCAGCAGTTACTCGACGCAGGGGGGAGAGACCCAGTACTTC

V: TRBV7-3
D: TRBD2
size: few
J: TRBJ2-1
CDR3: CASSFNGGYYNEQFF
DNA: TGTGCCAGCAGCTTTAACGGGGGGTATTACAATGAGCAGTTCTTC

V: TRBV29-1
D: -
size: few
J: TRBJ2-4
CDR3: CSAEGAKNIQYF
DNA: TGCAGCGCGGAAGGAGCCAAAAACATTCAGTACTTC

V: TRBV5-1
D: -
size: -
J: TRBJ1-6
CDR3: CASSLGPPYNPPLHF
DNA: TGCGCCAGCAGCTTGGGACCACCCTATAATCCACCCCTCCACTTT

V: TRBV6-5
D: -
size: -
J: TRBJ2-7
CDR3: CASSVRDIGVWEQYF
DNA: TGTGCCAGCAGTGTCCGGGACATTGGGGTCTGGGAGCAGTACTTC

V: TRBV5-1
D: TRBD2
size: -
J: TRBJ2-5
CDR3: CASSFTAGGIGETQYF
DNA: TGCGCCAGCAGCTTCACAGCGGGGGGGATCGGAGAGACCCAGTACTTC

V: TRBV7-9
D: -
size: -
J: TRBJ1-4
CDR3: CASSKVATNEKLFF
DNA: TGTGCCAGCAGTAAGGTTGCAACTAATGAAAAACTGTTTTTT